Following are 21 T cell receptor beta chains from one sample sequenced in a study of T cells after posttransplantation cyclophosphamide. The data were produced by immunoSEQ multiplex PCR, yet TCRdb's version contains in-frame clones alone and is incomplete. The repertoire consists of tens of thousands of clones, none detected only once. The sequencing sample was made of PBMCs. The source of these receptors is a woman between 55 and 75 years old in good health, CMV-negative, and a related stem cell transplant donor.

Ten or more counts support this clone. The chain's CDR3 is CASSYGQYYGYTF. CDR3 DNA sequence: TGTGCCAGCAGTTATGGACAGTACTATGGCTACACCTTC. This chain connects TRBV6-5 to TRBJ1-2; a weak D match, TRBD1 (6 bases). The V end lost 3 bases, the J end lost 3 bases, and 8 bases lay between the germline ends. This CDR3 contains 13 residues. Germline V gene sequence: CDR1 MNHEY, CDR2 SVGAGI.

This clone was observed at least ten times. The V gene is TRBV6-2 or TRBV6-3, the J gene TRBJ1-6, with D perhaps matching TRBD1 (5 bases). The V end lost 11 bases, the J end lost 5 bases, and 19 bases lay between the germline ends. CDR3 length equals 15 residues. The germline V gene has CDR1 MNHEY and CDR2 SVGEGT. The CDR3 reads CAATRGGENNSPLHF. CDR3 DNA: TGTGCCGCCACGCGAGGAGGGGAAAATAATTCACCCCTCCACTTT.

This clone was counted at least ten times. V usage is TRBV28 and J usage is TRBJ2-1; 9 positions match TRBD2. The junction had 3 bases not matched to a gene; V was cut back by 6 bases and J by 9 bases. Germline CDR1 MDHEN, CDR2 SYDVKM. The CDR3 spans 12 residues. The CDR3: CASRGTSLEQFF. The CDR3 DNA reads TGTGCCAGCAGGGGGACTAGCCTTGAGCAGTTCTTC.

This clone has ten or more counts. The chain carries TRBV4-2 and TRBJ2-1; tentatively, D is TRBD1 (6 bases). V was shortened by 0 bases and J by 0 bases, with 24 bases between the two germline ends. The length of the CDR3 is 21 residues. Germline assignment: CDR1 LGHNA and CDR2 YNFKEQ. This CDR3 is CASSQDELGGETPSSYNEQFF. The CDR3 nucleotides are TGTGCCAGCAGCCAAGATGAGTTAGGGGGAGAAACCCCGAGCTCCTACAATGAGCAGTTCTTC.

This clone was observed a few times. The V and J genes are TRBV20-1 and TRBJ2-1, with a weak D call TRBD2 (5 bases). Trimming took off 6 bases at V and 7 bases at J, with 10 bases between the two ends. This CDR3 spans 11 amino acids. Germline CDR1 is DFQATT and CDR2 is SNEGSKA (reference sequence). CDR3 sequence (DNA): TGCAGTGCCGGGGATAGAAATGAGCAGTTCTTC. Translation gives CSAGDRNEQFF.

This clone was seen many times. CDR3 bases: TGTGCCAGCAGCAAGGGACTAGCGGAAGGTACAGATACGCAGTATTTT. Its translation is CASSKGLAEGTDTQYF. This chain joins TRBV5-8 and TRBJ2-3, with 11 nucleotides matching TRBD2. From germline, CDR1 is SGHTS and CDR2 YDEGEE. This CDR3 is 16 amino acids long. With 4 bases clipped from V and 3 bases from J, the junction kept 7 bases outside the gene matches.

This clone showed up many times. In DNA form, the CDR3 reads TGTGCCAGCAGTTACGGGCAGGGAAACTATGGCTACACCTTC. Amino acid sequence: CASSYGQGNYGYTF. This chain uses TRBV6-2 or TRBV6-3 with TRBJ1-2, with D perhaps TRBD1 (5 bases). The CDR3 is made up of 14 amino acids. Germline lookup yields CDR1 MNHEY and CDR2 SVGEGT. Trimming shortened V by 2 bases and J by 2 bases, and 9 bases separated the two germline ends.

In this sample, this clone turned up many times. In DNA form, the CDR3 reads TGTGCCAGCACCCAGGGGGAAATAAGGGAGCAGTACTTC. As protein: CASTQGEIREQYF. This rearrangement joins TRBV2 to TRBJ2-7; 7 nucleotides match TRBD1. This CDR3 region has 13 residues. The junction had 10 bases not matched to a gene; V was cut back by 7 bases and J by 7 bases. Germline assignment: CDR1 SNHLY and CDR2 FYNNEI.

This clone has at least ten counts. The chain is built from TRBV10-3 and TRBJ1-2; tentatively, D is TRBD1 (5 bases). The CDR3 consists of 13 residues. The germline V gene has CDR1 ENHRY and CDR2 SYGVKD. Trimming left V 3 bases short and J 4 bases short, with 9 bases between. The CDR3 nucleotides are TGTGCCATCAGTGAAAGGGGTGGCTATGGCTACACCTTC. Translating gives CAISERGGYGYTF.

This clone was counted at least ten times. The rearrangement links TRBV7-6 to TRBJ2-7; D not resolved. There are 14 residues in the CDR3. CDR1 SGHVS and CDR2 FNYEAQ come from the germline V gene. Trimming cost V 5 bases and J 1 base, with 12 bases left between them. CDR3 region: CASSPTMSSYEQYF. In DNA form, the CDR3 reads TGTGCCAGCAGCCCTACGATGAGTTCCTACGAGCAGTACTTC. The full variable domain, its missing parts supplied by reference TRBV7-6 and TRBJ2-7, is GAGVSQSPRYKVTKRGQDVALRCDPISGHVSLYWYRQALGQGPEFLTYFNYEAQQDKSGLPNDRFSAERPEGSISTLTIQRTEQRDSAMYRCASSPTMSSYEQYFGPGTRLTVT.

This clone was recorded many times. V is TRBV5-4 and J is TRBJ1-2, with 7 bases lining up with TRBD1. The germline V gene encodes CDR1 SGHNT and CDR2 YYREEE (reference sequence). V dropped 0 bases and J dropped 2; count of bases not matched to a gene: 4. This CDR3 spans 15 amino acids. CDR3 nucleotides: TGTGCCAGCAGCTTGGATGAGGGGGCGAACTATGGCTACACCTTC. Translation gives CASSLDEGANYGYTF.

This clone was recorded many times. This chain joins TRBV18 and TRBJ2-7, with 8 nucleotides matching TRBD1. V gave up 3 bases and J gave up 0 bases; unmatched junction bases: 1. CDR1 is KGHSH and CDR2 is LQKENI in the germline V gene. The CDR3 consists of 14 residues. CDR3 residues: CASSPGTGSYEQYF. The CDR3 nucleotides are TGTGCCAGCTCACCCGGGACAGGCTCCTACGAGCAGTACTTC.

This clone appeared a few times. In DNA form, the CDR3 reads TGTGCCAGCAGCGGCGTGGGCAGGGGCTCCTACGAGCAGTACTTC. Amino acid sequence: CASSGVGRGSYEQYF. V is TRBV5-6 and J is TRBJ2-7; D may be TRBD1 (6 bases). The germline V gene has CDR1 SGHDT and CDR2 YYEEEE. The CDR3 contains 15 residues. Deletions cut 4 bases from V and 0 bases from J, with 14 bases between.

This clone was found many times. J is TRBJ1-5 and V is TRBV28; 8 bases are a match to TRBD1. With V trimmed by 5 bases and J by 3 bases, 9 bases remained unmatched. CDR1 and CDR2 from the germline V gene are MDHEN and SYDVKM. This CDR3 is built from 16 residues. Here the CDR3 reads CASSPATGATNQPQHF. The CDR3 DNA reads TGTGCCAGCAGTCCAGCGACAGGGGCCACCAATCAGCCCCAGCATTTT.

This clone was detected ten times or more. This sequence joins TRBV7-3 and TRBJ2-7, with D possibly TRBD2 on 6 matching bases. V shed 1 base and J shed 2 bases, with 9 bases lying between them. The CDR3 length is 14 residues. Looked up from germline, CDR1 is SGHTA and CDR2 is FQGTGA. The CDR3 sequence: CASSLNGGAYEQYF. DNA for the CDR3: TGTGCCAGCAGCTTAAACGGGGGAGCCTACGAGCAGTACTTC.

The chain combines TRBV30 with TRBJ2-7; 10 bases match TRBD2. Losses at the gene ends were 5 bases for V and 4 bases for J; bases not matched to a gene: 8. Germline assignment: CDR1 GTSNPN and CDR2 SVGIG (reference sequence). CDR3 length: 14 residues. CDR3 amino acids: CAWEREGPRYEQYF. The CDR3 nucleotides read TGTGCCTGGGAGCGGGAGGGCCCTAGGTACGAGCAGTACTTC.

In this sample, this clone turned up many times. The chain links TRBV11-2 to TRBJ2-7, with TRBD1 matching 11 bases. The CDR3 is 13 residues long. The germline V gene encodes CDR1 SGHAT and CDR2 FQNNGV. V was pared by 5 bases and J by 6 bases, with 3 bases of the junction left unmatched. CDR3 DNA: TGTGCCAGCAGCCTTGGGACAGGGGGCGAGCAGTACTTC. Residues: CASSLGTGGEQYF. The variable domain in full, with the rest retrieved from reference TRBV11-2 and TRBJ2-7, is EAGVAQSPRYKIIEKRQSVAFWCNPISGHATLYWYQQILGQGPKLLIQFQNNGVVDDSQLPKDRFSAERLKGVDSTLKIQPAKLEDSAVYLCASSLGTGGEQYFGPGTRLTVT.

J is TRBJ2-5 and V is TRBV5-1; a possible D gene is TRBD2 (5 bases). CDR3 length equals 13 residues. Trimming left V 0 bases short and J 5 bases short, with 8 bases between. Germline V gives CDR1 SGHRS, CDR2 YFSETQ. The CDR3 nucleotides are TGCGCCAGCAGCTTGGGTCGAGGGGAGACCCAGTACTTC. Amino acid sequence: CASSLGRGETQYF.

This sequence joins TRBV4-1 and TRBJ2-7, with D perhaps matching TRBD1 (7 bases). The CDR3 extends over 16 amino acids. V lost 0 bases and J 2 bases, leaving 14 bases between the germline ends. Germline loops: CDR1 MGHRA, CDR2 YSYEKL. The CDR3 region has the DNA TGCGCCAGCAGCCAAGAGGTCCCAGGGGGGCCCTACGAGCAGTACTTC. Encoded protein: CASSQEVPGGPYEQYF.

This clone was detected many times. The chain combines TRBV11-3 with TRBJ1-2; 7 nucleotides agree with TRBD1. CDR3 length: 13 amino acids. The V and J ends lost 5 bases and 6 bases, in that order; junction bases with no gene match: 6. The germline CDR1 and CDR2 sequences are SGHNT and YENEEA. The CDR3 protein is CASSPGTADGYTF. The DNA for the CDR3 is TGTGCCAGCAGCCCCGGGACAGCTGATGGCTACACCTTC.

This clone showed up many times. The CDR3 here is CSVQGLEPGNTIYF. CDR3 in DNA: TGCAGCGTTCAGGGTTTAGAACCTGGAAACACCATATATTTT. The rearrangement links TRBV29-1 to TRBJ1-3; possible D gene TRBD1, 5 bases. The CDR3 loop spans 14 amino acids. V was shortened by 5 bases and J by 2 bases, with 13 bases between the two germline ends. Germline loops: CDR1 SQVTM, CDR2 ANQGSEA.